This entry lists 5 T cell receptor beta chains sequenced from one sample in a study of blood T cell repertoires in COVID-19. The repertoire was sequenced with immunoSEQ multiplex PCR; TCRdb's copy has only in-frame clones and lacks some. This sample has over 450,000 clones, with roughly nine tenths found just once. Sample: peripheral blood. These receptors were obtained from a woman between 50 and 59 years old with COVID-19, enrolled during active disease.

This chain uses TRBV6-5 with TRBJ2-2; 11 bases are a match to TRBD2. This CDR3 spans 15 amino acids. J lost 7 bases, V lost 6 bases, and 7 bases had no gene match. CDR1 and CDR2 from the germline V gene are MNHEY and SVGAGI. The CDR3 DNA is TGTGCCAGCAGCACGGGACTAGCGGTGGGCGGGGAGCTGTTTTTT. It specifies CASSTGLAVGGELFF.

The table lists this clone with a few counts. CDR3 loop: CASSLRTGTYEQYF. CDR3 in DNA: TGTGCCAGTAGTCTACGGACAGGGACTTACGAGCAGTACTTC. V usage is TRBV19 and J usage is TRBJ2-7; 8 bases match TRBD1. Germline V gene data show CDR1 as LNHDA and CDR2 as SQIVND (reference sequence). V gave up 5 bases and J gave up 4 bases; unmatched junction bases: 7. The CDR3 is made up of 14 amino acids.

The chain recombines TRBV4-2 with TRBJ2-2; the match to TRBD2 covers 8 bases. Germline V CDR1 and CDR2: LGHNA, YNFKEQ. The CDR3 is 18 residues long. V lost 0 bases, J lost 5 bases, and 11 bases stayed unmatched. This CDR3 reads CASSQDPAGSGETGELFF. CDR3 coding DNA: TGTGCCAGCAGCCAAGATCCGGCAGGTAGCGGGGAAACCGGGGAGCTGTTTTTT.

V and J are TRBV30 and TRBJ1-1; D not certain. Germline CDR1 GTSNPN, CDR2 SVGIG (reference sequence). CDR3 length: 14 amino acids. V was cut by 2 bases and J by 3 bases, with 13 bases left in between. The CDR3 DNA is TGTGCCTGGAGTTACGGTAGAGAGGACACTGAAGCTTTCTTT. This encodes CAWSYGREDTEAFF.

This clone was seen only a few times. The chain employs TRBV5-6 and TRBJ1-3, with D perhaps TRBD1 (5 bases). Germline CDR1 reads SGHDT; CDR2 reads YYEEEE. V lost 3 bases and J 3 bases, leaving 10 bases between the germline ends. This CDR3 has 14 residues. The CDR3: CASSSGFYGNTIYF. In DNA form, the CDR3 reads TGTGCCAGCAGCTCAGGGTTCTATGGAAACACCATATATTTT.